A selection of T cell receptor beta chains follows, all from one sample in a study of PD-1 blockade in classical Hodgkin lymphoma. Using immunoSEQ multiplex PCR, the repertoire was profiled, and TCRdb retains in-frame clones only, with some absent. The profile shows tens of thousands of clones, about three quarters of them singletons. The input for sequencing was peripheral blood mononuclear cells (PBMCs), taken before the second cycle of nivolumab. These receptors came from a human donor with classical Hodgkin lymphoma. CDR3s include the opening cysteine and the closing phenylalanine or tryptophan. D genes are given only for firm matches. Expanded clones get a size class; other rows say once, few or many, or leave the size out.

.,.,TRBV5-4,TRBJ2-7,TGTGCCAGCAGCTTGGCCCCCTCCTACGAGCAGTACTTC,CASSLAPSYEQYF
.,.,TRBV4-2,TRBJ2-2,TGTGCCAGCAGCCAAGGCCTGAACACCGGGGAGCTGTTTTTT,CASSQGLNTGELFF
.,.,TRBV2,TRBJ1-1,TGTGCCAGCAGTGTGGAAGGGGACACTGAAGCTTTCTTT,CASSVEGDTEAFF
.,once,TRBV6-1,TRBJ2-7,TGTGCCAGCAGTGCGGAGACTCGCTACGAGCAGTACTTC,CASSAETRYEQYF
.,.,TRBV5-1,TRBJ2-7,TGCGCCAGCAGATTCGGTTTTGGGGGCTACGAGCAGTACTTC,CASRFGFGGYEQYF
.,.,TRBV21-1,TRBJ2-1,TGTGCCAGCAGACCCACTAGTAACAATGAGCAGTTCTTC,CASRPTSNNEQFF
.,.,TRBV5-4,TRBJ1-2,TGTGCCAGCAGCTTGGACTCTTCTCCCTATGGCTACACCTTC,CASSLDSSPYGYTF
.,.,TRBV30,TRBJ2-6,TGTGCCTCCGGATTTGTTACTACCGGGGCCAACGTCCTGACTTTC,CASGFVTTGANVLTF
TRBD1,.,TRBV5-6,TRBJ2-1,TGTGCCAGCTCTCCAAGGCCGGGACAGGGCGTTTACAATGAGCAGTTCTTC,CASSPRPGQGVYNEQFF
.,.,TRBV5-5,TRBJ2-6,TGTGCCAGCAGCTCGAAAGGGACAAACTCTGGGGCCAACGTCCTGACTTTC,CASSSKGTNSGANVLTF
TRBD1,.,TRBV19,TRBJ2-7,TGTGCCAGTAGTGCACCGGGACAGGGGGCCTACGAGCAGTACTTC,CASSAPGQGAYEQYF
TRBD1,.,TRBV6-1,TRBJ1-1,TGTGCCAGCAGTGGTAACAGACAGGGGATGAACACTGAAGCTTTCTTT,CASSGNRQGMNTEAFF
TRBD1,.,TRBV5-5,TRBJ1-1,TGTGCCAGCAGCTTGGACAGGGGGGGTTTTGACACTGAAGCTTTCTTT,CASSLDRGGFDTEAFF
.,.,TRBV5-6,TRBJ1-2,TGTGCCAGCAGCTTCGGGGGTTACTATGGCTACACCTTC,CASSFGGYYGYTF
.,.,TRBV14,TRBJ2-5,TGTGCCAGCAGCTACGCAGATAAAGAGACCCAGTACTTC,CASSYADKETQYF
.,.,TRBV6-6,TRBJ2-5,TGTGCCAGCAGTTACTCACGGGGCCTTAGGAAGACCCAGTACTTC,CASSYSRGLRKTQYF
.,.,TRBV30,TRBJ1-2,TGTGCCTGGAGTAAACAGGAAGACTATGGCTACACCTTC,CAWSKQEDYGYTF
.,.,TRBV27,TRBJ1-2,TGTGCCAGCAGTTTATCCGACGGCTCCTATGGCTACACCTTC,CASSLSDGSYGYTF
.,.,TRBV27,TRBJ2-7,TGTGCCAGCAGTTTACTGGGGATCGGACCCTACGAGCAGTACTTC,CASSLLGIGPYEQYF
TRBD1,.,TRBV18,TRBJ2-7,TGTGCCAGCTCGGACAGGGGCTCCTACGAGCAGTACTTC,CASSDRGSYEQYF
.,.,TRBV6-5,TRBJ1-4,TGTGCCAGCAGTTACGAGGGCGCAACTAATGAAAAACTGTTTTTT,CASSYEGATNEKLFF
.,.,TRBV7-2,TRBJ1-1,TGTGCCAGCAGCTTAGTGTTACAGGGTGGGGGGTTGAACACTGAAGCTTTCTTT,CASSLVLQGGGLNTEAFF
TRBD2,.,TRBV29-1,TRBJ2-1,TGCAGCGCCGCTGAGTACAAGCGGGAGGACTACAATGAGCAGTTCTTC,CSAAEYKREDYNEQFF
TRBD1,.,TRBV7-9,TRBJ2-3,TGTGCCAGCAGCCTACAGGGGCAGGGAGCAGATACGCAGTATTTT,CASSLQGQGADTQYF
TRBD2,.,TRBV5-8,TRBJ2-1,TGTGCCAGCAGCTTGGGACTAGCGGGAGGGTTAGATGAGCAGTTCTTC,CASSLGLAGGLDEQFF
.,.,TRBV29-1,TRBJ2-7,TGCAGCGTTGAGGAGGACGTGTCCTACGAGCAGTACTTC,CSVEEDVSYEQYF
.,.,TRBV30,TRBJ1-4,TGTGCCTGGAGTGGGAGCCCCCGGGAAAAACTGTTTTTT,CAWSGSPREKLFF
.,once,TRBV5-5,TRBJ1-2,TGTGCCAGCAGCTTCGATACAGGAAGGGGAGGAGGTGGCTACACCTTC,CASSFDTGRGGGGYTF
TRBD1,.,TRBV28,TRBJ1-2,TGTGCCAGCAGTTTGCCCGGGACAGCATATGGCTACACCTTC,CASSLPGTAYGYTF
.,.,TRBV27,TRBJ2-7,TGTGCCAGCAGTGGGGCGCTTGGGGAGCAGTACTTC,CASSGALGEQYF
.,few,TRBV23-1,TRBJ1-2,TGCGCCAGCAGCCAAGACGGGGGGACCTATGGCTACACCTTC,CASSQDGGTYGYTF